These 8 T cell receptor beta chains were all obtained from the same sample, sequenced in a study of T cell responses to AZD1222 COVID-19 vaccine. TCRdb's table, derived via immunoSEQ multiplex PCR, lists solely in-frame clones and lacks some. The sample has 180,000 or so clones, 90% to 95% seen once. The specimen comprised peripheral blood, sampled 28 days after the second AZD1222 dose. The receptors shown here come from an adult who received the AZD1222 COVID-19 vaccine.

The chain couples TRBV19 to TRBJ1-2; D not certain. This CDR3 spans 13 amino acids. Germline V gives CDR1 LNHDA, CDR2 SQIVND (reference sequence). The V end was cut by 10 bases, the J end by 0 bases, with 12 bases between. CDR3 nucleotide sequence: TGTGCCATCCACGGTCGAGCTAACTATGGCTACACCTTC. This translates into CAIHGRANYGYTF.

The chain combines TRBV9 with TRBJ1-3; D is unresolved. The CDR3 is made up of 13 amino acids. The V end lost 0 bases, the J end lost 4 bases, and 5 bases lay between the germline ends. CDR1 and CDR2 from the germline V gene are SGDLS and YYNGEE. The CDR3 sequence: CASSVDAGNTIYF. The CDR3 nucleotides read TGTGCCAGCAGCGTAGACGCCGGAAACACCATATATTTT. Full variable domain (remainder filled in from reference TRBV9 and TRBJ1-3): DSGVTQTPKHLITATGQRVTLRCSPRSGDLSVYWYQQSLDQGLQFLIQYYNGEERAKGNILERFSAQQFPDLHSELNLSSLELGDSALYFCASSVDAGNTIYFGEGSWLTVV.

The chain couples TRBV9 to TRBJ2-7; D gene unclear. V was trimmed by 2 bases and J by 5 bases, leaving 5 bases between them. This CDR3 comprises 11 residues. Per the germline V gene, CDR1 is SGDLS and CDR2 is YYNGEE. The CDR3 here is CASSVGDEQYF. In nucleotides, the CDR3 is TGTGCCAGCAGCGTTGGGGACGAGCAGTACTTC.

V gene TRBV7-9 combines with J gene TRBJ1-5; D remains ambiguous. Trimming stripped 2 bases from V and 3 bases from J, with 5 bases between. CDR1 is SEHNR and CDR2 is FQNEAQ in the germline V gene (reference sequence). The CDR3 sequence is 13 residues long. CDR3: CASSLISNQPQHF. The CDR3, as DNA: TGTGCCAGCAGCTTAATTTCCAATCAGCCCCAGCATTTT.

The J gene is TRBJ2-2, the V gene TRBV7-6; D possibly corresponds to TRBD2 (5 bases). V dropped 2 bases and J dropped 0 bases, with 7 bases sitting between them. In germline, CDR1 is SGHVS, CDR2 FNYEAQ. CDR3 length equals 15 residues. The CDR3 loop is CASSLIGANTGELFF. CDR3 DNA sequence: TGTGCCAGCAGCTTAATCGGGGCGAACACCGGGGAGCTGTTTTTT.

CDR3 coding DNA: TGTGCCAGCAGCTTAGGATTGCGGGAGACGGCCGGGGAGCTGTTTTTT. Translating it yields CASSLGLRETAGELFF. The chain employs TRBV11-2 and TRBJ2-2, with TRBD2 matching over 7 bases. CDR1 is SGHAT and CDR2 is FQNNGV in the germline V gene. The J segment lost 6 bases and the V segment lost 1 base, leaving 8 bases of the junction unmatched. The CDR3 consists of 16 residues.

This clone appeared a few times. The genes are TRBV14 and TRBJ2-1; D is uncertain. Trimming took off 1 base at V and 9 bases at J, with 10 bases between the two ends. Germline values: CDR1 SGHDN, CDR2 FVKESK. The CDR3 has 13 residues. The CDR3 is CASSQARIGEQFF. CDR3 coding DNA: TGTGCCAGCAGCCAAGCTCGCATTGGTGAGCAGTTCTTC. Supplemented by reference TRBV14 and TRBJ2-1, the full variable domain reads EAGVTQFPSHSVIEKGQTVTLRCDPISGHDNLYWYRRVMGKEIKFLLHFVKESKQDESGMPNNRFLAERTGGTYSTLKVQPAELEDSGVYFCASSQARIGEQFFGPGTRLTVL.

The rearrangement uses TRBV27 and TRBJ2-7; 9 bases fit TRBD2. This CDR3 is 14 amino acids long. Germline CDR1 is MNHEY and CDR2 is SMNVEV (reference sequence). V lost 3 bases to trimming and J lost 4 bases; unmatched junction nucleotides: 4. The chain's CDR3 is CASSFSGGSYEQYF. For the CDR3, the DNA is TGTGCCAGCAGTTTTAGCGGGGGATCTTACGAGCAGTACTTC.